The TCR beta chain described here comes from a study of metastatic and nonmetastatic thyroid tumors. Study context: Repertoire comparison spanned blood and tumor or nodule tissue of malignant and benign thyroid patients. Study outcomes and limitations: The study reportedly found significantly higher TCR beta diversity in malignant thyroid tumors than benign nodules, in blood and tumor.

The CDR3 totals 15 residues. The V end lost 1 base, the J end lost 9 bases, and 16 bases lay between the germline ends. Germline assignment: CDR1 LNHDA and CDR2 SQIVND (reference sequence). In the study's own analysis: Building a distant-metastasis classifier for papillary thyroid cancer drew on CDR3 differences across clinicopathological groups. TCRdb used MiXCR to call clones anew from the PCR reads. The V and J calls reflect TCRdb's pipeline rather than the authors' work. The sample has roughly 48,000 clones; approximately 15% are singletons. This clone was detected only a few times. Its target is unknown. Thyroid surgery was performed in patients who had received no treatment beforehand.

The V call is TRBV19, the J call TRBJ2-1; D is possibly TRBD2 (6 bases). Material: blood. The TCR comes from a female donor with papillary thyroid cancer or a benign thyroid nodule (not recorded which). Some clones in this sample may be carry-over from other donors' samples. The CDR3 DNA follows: TGTGCCAGTAGTATAGTCAGCGGGTCCGGTCGTGAGCAGTTCTTC. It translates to CASSIVSGSGREQFF.